This T cell receptor (beta chain) derives from a study of cytomegalovirus exposure and HLA in healthy donors. This CDR3 comprises 14 residues. CDR1 and CDR2 (germline): MDHEN, SYDVKM. V lost 4 bases to trimming and J lost 4 bases, with 13 bases between them. Broader study findings: Presence/absence results assume similar sequencing depth per donor, which may not hold.

This PCR relied on a set of 60 Vbeta primers and 13 Jbeta primers. Sequenced by immunoSEQ multiplex PCR; TCRdb stores in-frame clones only, minus some. The sample yields more than 100,000 clones, about four fifths seen once. Remarks on this clone: Its target is unknown.

This receptor was obtained from a female donor in good health and CMV-seropositive. The chain joins TRBV28 to TRBJ1-2, with TRBD1 as a possible D gene (6 bases). The sample was PBMCs. Written as DNA, the CDR3 is TGTGCCAGCAGTTCGGCCCAGGGGATCTATGGCTACACCTTC. Translated, it gives CASSSAQGIYGYTF.